The 13 T cell receptor beta chains below all came from one sample that was sequenced in a study of PD-1 blockade in classical Hodgkin lymphoma. Time point specified: newly diagnosed, previously untreated cHL patient sample. Magnetic negative selection was used to purify CD4+ T cells from PBMCs that had been thawed. Measured with immunoSEQ multiplex PCR; TCRdb has only the in-frame clones, and not every one. The table has around 29,000 clones, about 90% seen once. Sequenced material: CD4+ T cells from blood. The receptors here all came from a human donor with classical Hodgkin lymphoma.

The CDR3 spells CASSQLAGGPDTQYF. The DNA for the CDR3 is TGTGCCAGCAGCCAACTAGCGGGAGGGCCAGATACGCAGTATTTT. The chain is built from TRBV7-2 and TRBJ2-3; 13 bases map to TRBD2. V shed 5 bases, J shed 4 bases, and the junction held 3 bases outside the gene matches. The CDR3 extends over 15 amino acids. The germline CDR1 and CDR2 sequences are SGHTA and FQGNSA.

In DNA, the CDR3 is TGTGCCAGCAGTGGAGCGGGAGTAGGTAATGAGCAGTTCTTC. Its protein product is CASSGAGVGNEQFF. This chain connects TRBV6-1 to TRBJ2-1; 8 nucleotides match TRBD2. V dropped 4 bases and J dropped 7; count of bases not matched to a gene: 6. The CDR3 totals 14 residues. Germline CDR1 MNHNS, CDR2 SASEGT.

This chain connects TRBV10-3 to TRBJ2-7; 7 bases match TRBD2. The CDR3 runs 14 residues. The trim removed 5 bases at V and 7 bases at J, leaving 11 bases unmatched. Looked up from germline, CDR1 is ENHRY and CDR2 is SYGVKD. The CDR3 here is CAISNGGSLGEQYF. The CDR3 DNA sequence: TGTGCCATCAGTAACGGCGGGAGTTTGGGAGAGCAGTACTTC.

This chain links TRBV19 with TRBJ2-5; D may be TRBD1 (6 bases). The V gene lost 6 bases and the J gene lost 1 base, with 9 bases spanning the gap. The CDR3 consists of 13 residues. Germline V gene sequence: CDR1 LNHDA, CDR2 SQIVND (reference sequence). CDR3 nucleotides: TGTGCCAGTAGCCGGGACATCCAAGAGACCCAGTACTTC. Its translation: CASSRDIQETQYF.

The V gene is TRBV28, the J gene TRBJ2-7; TRBD2 matches at 8 bases. The CDR3 is 17 residues long. Germline trimming cut 5 bases from V and 2 bases from J; bases unmatched to any gene: 14. Germline assignment: CDR1 MDHEN and CDR2 SYDVKM. CDR3 amino acids: CASSPMGGSGNPYEQYF. The CDR3 DNA reads as TGTGCCAGCAGTCCGATGGGGGGTAGCGGGAACCCCTACGAGCAGTACTTC.

The chain carries TRBV7-2 and TRBJ2-4; D is undetermined. V was pared by 5 bases and J by 0 bases, with 8 bases between. The CDR3 is 14 residues long. Germline V gives CDR1 SGHTA, CDR2 FQGNSA. CDR3 nucleotide sequence: TGTGCCAGCAGCCTGGCCCTAGCCAAAAACATTCAGTACTTC. This codes for CASSLALAKNIQYF.

In regard to this clone: One end of the junction is discordant with germline, which a read error may explain. V is TRBV7-2 and J is TRBJ1-5; no reliable D call. This CDR3 comprises 14 residues. In germline, CDR1 is SGHTA, CDR2 FQGNSA. CDR3 residues: CASSPGLSSQPQHF. For the CDR3, the DNA is TGTGCCAGCAGCCCGGGCCTCAGCAGTCAGCCCCAGCATTTT.

The J gene is TRBJ2-1, the V gene TRBV4-3; a weak D match, TRBD1 (6 bases). Germline V gives CDR1 LGHNA, CDR2 YSLEER. V shed 0 bases and J shed 2 bases, with 11 bases lying between them. The CDR3 spans 16 residues. The CDR3 nucleotides read TGCGCCAGCAGCCAAGATGCAGGGGCCCCCTACAATGAGCAGTTCTTC. The encoded protein is CASSQDAGAPYNEQFF.

The rearrangement uses TRBV30 and TRBJ1-1; maybe TRBD1 (5 bases). Trimming removed 0 bases from V and 5 bases from J, with 10 bases in between. Germline V gene lookup returns CDR1 GTSNPN and CDR2 SVGIG (reference sequence). The length of the CDR3 is 13 residues. The CDR3 DNA reads as TGTGCCTGGAGTGTTTCTGGGGGGACTGAAGCTTTCTTT. Its translation: CAWSVSGGTEAFF. Drawing the rest from reference TRBV30 and TRBJ1-1, the complete variable domain is SQTIHQWPATLVQPVGSPLSLECTVEGTSNPNLYWYRQAAGRGLQLLFYSVGIGQISSEVPQNLSASRPQDRQFILSSKKLLLSDSGFYLCAWSVSGGTEAFFGQGTRLTVV.

The chain combines TRBV9 with TRBJ2-3, with a possible D match to TRBD2 (5 bases). This CDR3 is 15 amino acids long. With 0 bases removed from V and 6 bases from J, the gap between germline ends came to 14 bases. The germline CDR1 and CDR2 sequences are SGDLS and YYNGEE. For the CDR3, the DNA is TGTGCCAGCAGCGTAGTGGCGGGTCACGTTGATACGCAGTATTTT. The encoded protein is CASSVVAGHVDTQYF.

This rearrangement joins TRBV28 to TRBJ1-2; no clear D. The CDR3 runs 13 residues. Deletions cut 4 bases from V and 2 bases from J, with 8 bases between. Germline V CDR1 and CDR2: MDHEN, SYDVKM. The CDR3 DNA sequence: TGTGCCAGCAGTTCTTCCATAAACTATGGCTACACCTTC. Translating gives CASSSSINYGYTF.

The V and J genes are TRBV5-1 and TRBJ1-1, with D unclear. The V end was cut by 3 bases, the J end by 1 base, with 7 bases between. In germline, CDR1 is SGHRS, CDR2 YFSETQ. The CDR3 totals 13 residues. In nucleotides, the CDR3 is TGCGCCAGCAGCTCGGACGCGAACACTGAAGCTTTCTTT. Its translation is CASSSDANTEAFF.

This chain links TRBV28 with TRBJ1-1; tentatively, D is TRBD1 (5 bases). The CDR3 loop spans 15 amino acids. With 2 bases removed from V and 1 base from J, the gap between germline ends came to 11 bases. Germline V gene lookup returns CDR1 MDHEN and CDR2 SYDVKM. CDR3 loop: CASSLRGLGNTEAFF. The CDR3 nucleotides read TGTGCCAGCAGTTTAAGGGGTCTGGGGAACACTGAAGCTTTCTTT.